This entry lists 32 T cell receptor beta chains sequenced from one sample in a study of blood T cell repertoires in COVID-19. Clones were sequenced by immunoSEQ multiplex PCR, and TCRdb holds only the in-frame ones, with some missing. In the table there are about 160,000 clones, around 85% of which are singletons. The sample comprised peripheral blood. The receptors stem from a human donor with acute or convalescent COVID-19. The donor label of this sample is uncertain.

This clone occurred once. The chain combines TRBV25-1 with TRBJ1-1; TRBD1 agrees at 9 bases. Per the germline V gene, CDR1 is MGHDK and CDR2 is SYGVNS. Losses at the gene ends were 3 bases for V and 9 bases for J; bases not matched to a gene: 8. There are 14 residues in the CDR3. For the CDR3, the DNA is TGTGCCAGCAGTGATCCGGGACAGGGTATTAAAGCTTTCTTT. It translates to CASSDPGQGIKAFF.

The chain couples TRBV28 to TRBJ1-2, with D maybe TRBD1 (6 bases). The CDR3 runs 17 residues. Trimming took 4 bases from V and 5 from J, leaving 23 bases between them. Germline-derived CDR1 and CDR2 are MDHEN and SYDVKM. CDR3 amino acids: CASSSPAGNLQGYGYTF. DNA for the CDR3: TGTGCCAGCAGTTCCCCCGCTGGAAATCTTCAGGGGTATGGCTACACCTTC.

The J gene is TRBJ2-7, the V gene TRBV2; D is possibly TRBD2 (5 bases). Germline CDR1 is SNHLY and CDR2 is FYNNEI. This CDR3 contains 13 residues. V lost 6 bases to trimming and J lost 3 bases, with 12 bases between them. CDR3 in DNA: TGTGCCAGCAGCGCTGACTATATCTACGAGCAGTACTTC. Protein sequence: CASSADYIYEQYF.

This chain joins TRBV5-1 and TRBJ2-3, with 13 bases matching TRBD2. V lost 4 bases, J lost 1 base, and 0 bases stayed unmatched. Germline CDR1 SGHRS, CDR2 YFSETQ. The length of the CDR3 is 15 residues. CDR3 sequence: CASSGLAGGTDTQYF. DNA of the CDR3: TGCGCCAGCAGCGGACTAGCGGGGGGCACAGATACGCAGTATTTT.

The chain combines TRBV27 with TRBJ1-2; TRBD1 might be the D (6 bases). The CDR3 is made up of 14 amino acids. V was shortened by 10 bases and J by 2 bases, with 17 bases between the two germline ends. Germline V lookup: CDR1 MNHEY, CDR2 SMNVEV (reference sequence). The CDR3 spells CATAGGGSNYGYTF. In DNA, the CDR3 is TGTGCCACCGCTGGGGGGGGCTCAAACTATGGCTACACCTTC.

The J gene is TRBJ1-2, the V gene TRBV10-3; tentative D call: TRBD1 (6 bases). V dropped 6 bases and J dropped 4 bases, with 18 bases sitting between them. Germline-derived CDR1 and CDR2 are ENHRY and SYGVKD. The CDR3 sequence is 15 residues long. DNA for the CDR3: TGTGCCATCAGCCGAGGGGGGCCGGGGGGCTATGGCTACACCTTC. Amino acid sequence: CAISRGGPGGYGYTF.

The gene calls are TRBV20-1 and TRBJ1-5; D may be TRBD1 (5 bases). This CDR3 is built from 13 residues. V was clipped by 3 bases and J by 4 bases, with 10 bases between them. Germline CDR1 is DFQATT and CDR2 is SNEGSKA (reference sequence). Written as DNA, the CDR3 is TGCAGTGCTAGTTTACAGGTTAATCAGCCCCAGCATTTT. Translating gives CSASLQVNQPQHF.

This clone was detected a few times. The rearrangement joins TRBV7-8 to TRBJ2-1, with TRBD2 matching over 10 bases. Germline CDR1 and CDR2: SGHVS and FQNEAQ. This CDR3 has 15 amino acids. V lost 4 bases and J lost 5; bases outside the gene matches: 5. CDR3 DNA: TGTGCCAGCAGCTCCCTCAGCGGGGGGGACAATGAGCAGTTCTTC. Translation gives CASSSLSGGDNEQFF. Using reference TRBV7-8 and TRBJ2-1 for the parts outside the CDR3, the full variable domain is GAGVSQSPRYKVAKRGQDVALRCDPISGHVSLFWYQQALGQGPEFLTYFQNEAQLDKSGLPSDRFFAERPEGSVSTLKIQRTQQEDSAVYLCASSSLSGGDNEQFFGPGTRLTVL.

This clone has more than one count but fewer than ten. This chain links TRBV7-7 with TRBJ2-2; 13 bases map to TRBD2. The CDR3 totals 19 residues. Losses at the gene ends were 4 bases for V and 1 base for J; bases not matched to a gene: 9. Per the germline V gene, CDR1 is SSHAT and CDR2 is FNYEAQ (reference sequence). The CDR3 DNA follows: TGTGCCAGCAGCTCTAACACGGGACTAGCGGGGTGGAACACCGGGGAGCTGTTTTTT. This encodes CASSSNTGLAGWNTGELFF.

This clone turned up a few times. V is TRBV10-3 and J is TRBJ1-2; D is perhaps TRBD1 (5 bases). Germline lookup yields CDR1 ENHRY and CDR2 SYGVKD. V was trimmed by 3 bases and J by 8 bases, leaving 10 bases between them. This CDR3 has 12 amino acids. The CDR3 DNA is TGTGCCATCAGTGAAGTAGGGGAAGGCTACACCTTC. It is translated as CAISEVGEGYTF.

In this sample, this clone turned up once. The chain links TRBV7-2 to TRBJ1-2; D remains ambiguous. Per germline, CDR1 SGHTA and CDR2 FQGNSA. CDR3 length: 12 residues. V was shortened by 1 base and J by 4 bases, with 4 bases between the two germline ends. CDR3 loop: CASSLDFYGYTF. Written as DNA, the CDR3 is TGTGCCAGCAGCTTAGACTTCTATGGCTACACCTTC.

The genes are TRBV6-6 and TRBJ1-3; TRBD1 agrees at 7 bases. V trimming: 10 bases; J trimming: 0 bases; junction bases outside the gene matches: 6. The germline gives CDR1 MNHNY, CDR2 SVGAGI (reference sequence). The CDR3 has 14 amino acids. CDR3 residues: CATLDRASGNTIYF. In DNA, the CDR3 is TGTGCCACCCTCGACAGGGCCTCTGGAAACACCATATATTTT.

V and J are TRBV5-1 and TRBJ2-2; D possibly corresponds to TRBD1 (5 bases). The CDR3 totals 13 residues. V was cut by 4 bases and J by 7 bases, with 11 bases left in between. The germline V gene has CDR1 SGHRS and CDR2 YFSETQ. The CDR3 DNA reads TGCGCCAGCAGCGCTCAGGGAAACGGGGAGCTGTTTTTT. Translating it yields CASSAQGNGELFF. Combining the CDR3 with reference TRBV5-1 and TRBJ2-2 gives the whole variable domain KAGVTQTPRYLIKTRGQQVTLSCSPISGHRSVSWYQQTPGQGLQFLFEYFSETQRNKGNFPGRFSGRQFSNSRSEMNVSTLELGDSALYLCASSAQGNGELFFGEGSRLTVL.

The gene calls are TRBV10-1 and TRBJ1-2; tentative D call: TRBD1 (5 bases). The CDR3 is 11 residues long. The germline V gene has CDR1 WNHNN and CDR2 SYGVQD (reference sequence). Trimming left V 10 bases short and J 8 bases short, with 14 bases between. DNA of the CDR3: TGCGCCAATCAGGGAATTGAAGGCTACACCTTC. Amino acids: CANQGIEGYTF.

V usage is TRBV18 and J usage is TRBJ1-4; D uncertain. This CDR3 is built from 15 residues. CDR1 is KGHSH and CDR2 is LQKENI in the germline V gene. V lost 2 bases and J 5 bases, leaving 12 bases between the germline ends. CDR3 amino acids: CASSPTTGLNEKLFF. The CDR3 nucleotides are TGTGCCAGCTCACCAACGACTGGTTTGAATGAAAAACTGTTTTTT.

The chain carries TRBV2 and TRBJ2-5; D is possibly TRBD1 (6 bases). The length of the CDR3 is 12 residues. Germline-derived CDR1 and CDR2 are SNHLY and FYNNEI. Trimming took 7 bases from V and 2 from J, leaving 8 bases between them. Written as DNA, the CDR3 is TGTGCCAGCATGGGACAACAAGAGACCCAGTACTTC. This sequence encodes CASMGQQETQYF.

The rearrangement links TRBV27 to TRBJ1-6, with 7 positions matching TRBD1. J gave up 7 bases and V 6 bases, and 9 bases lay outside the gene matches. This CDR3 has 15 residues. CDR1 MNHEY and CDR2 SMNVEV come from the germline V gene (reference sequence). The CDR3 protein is CASRTHRGGNSPLHF. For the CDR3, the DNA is TGTGCCAGCAGAACGCACAGGGGCGGGAATTCACCCCTCCACTTT.

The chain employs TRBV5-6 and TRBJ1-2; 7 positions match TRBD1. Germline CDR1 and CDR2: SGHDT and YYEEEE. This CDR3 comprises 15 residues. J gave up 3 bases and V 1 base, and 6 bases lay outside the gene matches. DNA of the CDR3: TGTGCCAGCAGCTTGAGGGGGCCGAGGGACTATGGCTACACCTTC. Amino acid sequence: CASSLRGPRDYGYTF. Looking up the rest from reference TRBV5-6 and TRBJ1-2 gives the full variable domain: DAGVTQSPTHLIKTRGQQVTLRCSPKSGHDTVSWYQQALGQGPQFIFQYYEEEERQRGNFPDRFSGHQFPNYSSELNVNALLLGDSALYLCASSLRGPRDYGYTFGSGTRLTVV.

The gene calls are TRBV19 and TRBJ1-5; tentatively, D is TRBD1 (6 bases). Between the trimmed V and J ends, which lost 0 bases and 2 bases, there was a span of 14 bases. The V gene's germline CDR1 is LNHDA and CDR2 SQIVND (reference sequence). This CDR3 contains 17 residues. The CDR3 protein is CASSIDSWGRGNQPQHF. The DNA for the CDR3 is TGTGCCAGTAGTATAGATTCTTGGGGGCGGGGCAATCAGCCCCAGCATTTT.

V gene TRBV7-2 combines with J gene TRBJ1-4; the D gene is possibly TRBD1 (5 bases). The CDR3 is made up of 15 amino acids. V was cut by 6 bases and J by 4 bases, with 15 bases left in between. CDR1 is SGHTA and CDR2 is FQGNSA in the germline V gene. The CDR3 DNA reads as TGTGCCAGCAGTCAACAGGTCCGGAATAATGAAAAACTGTTTTTT. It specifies CASSQQVRNNEKLFF.

This CDR3 is CASSYPQPDEAFF. The CDR3 coding sequence is TGTGCCAGCAGTTACCCACAGCCAGATGAAGCTTTCTTT. This chain connects TRBV6-6 to TRBJ1-1; D is unresolved. Germline V lookup: CDR1 MNHNY, CDR2 SVGAGI (reference sequence). There are 13 residues in the CDR3. The germline V and J ends were trimmed by 2 bases and 7 bases, with 11 bases remaining between them.

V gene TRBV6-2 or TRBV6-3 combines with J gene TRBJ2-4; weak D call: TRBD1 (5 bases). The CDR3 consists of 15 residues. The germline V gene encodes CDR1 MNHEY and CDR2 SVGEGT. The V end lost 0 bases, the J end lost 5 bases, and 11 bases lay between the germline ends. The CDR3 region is CASSYSRQPQNIQYF. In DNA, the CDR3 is TGTGCCAGCAGTTACTCGAGACAGCCCCAAAACATTCAGTACTTC.

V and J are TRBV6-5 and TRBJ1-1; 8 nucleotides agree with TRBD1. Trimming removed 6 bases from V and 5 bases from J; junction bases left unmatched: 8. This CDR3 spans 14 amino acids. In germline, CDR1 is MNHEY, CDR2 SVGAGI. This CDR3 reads CASSFRGQQTEAFF. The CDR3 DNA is TGTGCCAGCAGCTTCAGGGGGCAGCAGACTGAAGCTTTCTTT.

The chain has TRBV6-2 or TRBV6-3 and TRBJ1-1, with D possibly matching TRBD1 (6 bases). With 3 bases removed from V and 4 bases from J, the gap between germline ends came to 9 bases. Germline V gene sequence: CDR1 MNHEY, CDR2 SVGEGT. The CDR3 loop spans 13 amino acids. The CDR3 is CASSYGGRTEAFF. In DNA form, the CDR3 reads TGTGCCAGCAGTTATGGGGGCCGCACTGAAGCTTTCTTT.

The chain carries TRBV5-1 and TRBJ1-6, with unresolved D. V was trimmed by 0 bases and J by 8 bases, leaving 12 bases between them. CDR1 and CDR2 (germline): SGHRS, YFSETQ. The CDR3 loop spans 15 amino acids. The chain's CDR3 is CASSLAVGFDSPLHF. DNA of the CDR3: TGCGCCAGCAGCTTGGCCGTTGGCTTTGATTCACCCCTCCACTTT.

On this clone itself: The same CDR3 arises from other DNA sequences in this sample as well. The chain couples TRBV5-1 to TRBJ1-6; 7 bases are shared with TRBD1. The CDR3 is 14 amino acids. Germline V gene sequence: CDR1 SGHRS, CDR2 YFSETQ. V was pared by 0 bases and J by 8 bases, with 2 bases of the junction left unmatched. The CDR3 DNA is TGCGCCAGCAGCTTGGGACAGGGTGATTCACCCCTCCACTTT. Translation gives CASSLGQGDSPLHF.

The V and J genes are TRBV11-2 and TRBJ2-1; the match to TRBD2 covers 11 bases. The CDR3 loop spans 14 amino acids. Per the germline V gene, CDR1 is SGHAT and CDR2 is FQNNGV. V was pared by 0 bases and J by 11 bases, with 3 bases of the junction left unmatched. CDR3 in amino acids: CASSLDGTSGKQFF. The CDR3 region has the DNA TGTGCCAGCAGCTTAGATGGGACTAGCGGAAAGCAGTTCTTC.

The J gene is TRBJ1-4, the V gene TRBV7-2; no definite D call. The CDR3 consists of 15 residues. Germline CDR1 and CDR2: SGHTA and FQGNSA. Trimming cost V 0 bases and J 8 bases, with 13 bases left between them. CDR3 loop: CASSLARPGGEKLFF. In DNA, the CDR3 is TGTGCCAGCAGCTTAGCCAGGCCTGGAGGGGAAAAACTGTTTTTT.

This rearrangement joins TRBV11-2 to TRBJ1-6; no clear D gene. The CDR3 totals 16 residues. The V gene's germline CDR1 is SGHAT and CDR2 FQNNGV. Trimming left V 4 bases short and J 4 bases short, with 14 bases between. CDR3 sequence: CASSSRAKPYNSPLHF. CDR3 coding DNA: TGTGCCAGCAGCTCCCGAGCAAAGCCGTATAATTCACCCCTCCACTTT.

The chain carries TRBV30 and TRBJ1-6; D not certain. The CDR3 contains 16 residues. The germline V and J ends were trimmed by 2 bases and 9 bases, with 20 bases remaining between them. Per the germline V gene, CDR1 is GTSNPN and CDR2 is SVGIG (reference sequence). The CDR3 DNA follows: TGTGCCTGGAGTCCCTGGACTCGGGGAAGTAGTTCACCCCTCCACTTT. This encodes CAWSPWTRGSSSPLHF.

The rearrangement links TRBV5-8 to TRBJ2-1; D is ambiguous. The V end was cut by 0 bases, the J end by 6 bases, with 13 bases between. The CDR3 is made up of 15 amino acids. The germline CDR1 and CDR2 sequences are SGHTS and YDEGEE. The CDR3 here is CASSLAGRSGNEQFF. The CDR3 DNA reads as TGTGCCAGCAGCTTGGCCGGCAGATCGGGCAATGAGCAGTTCTTC.

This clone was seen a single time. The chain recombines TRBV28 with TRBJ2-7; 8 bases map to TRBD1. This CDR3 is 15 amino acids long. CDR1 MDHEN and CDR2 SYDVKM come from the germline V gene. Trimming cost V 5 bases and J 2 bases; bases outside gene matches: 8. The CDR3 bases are TGTGCCAGCAGTCAAACCCCGGGACAGGCCTACGAGCAGTACTTC. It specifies CASSQTPGQAYEQYF.